Listed below are T cell receptor beta chains from one sample, sequenced in a study of human T cells and chemical hapten exposure. One entry per CDR3 protein, called by TCRdb with MiXCR from the RACE reads. Among over 300,000 distinct CDR3 sequences listed, roughly 5.3% were seen once. The sample here was whole blood, taken in connection with sensitization to the hapten diphenylcyclopropenone (DPC). The receptor set was obtained from a woman aged 45-65 years with alopecia areata. Some clones in this sample may be carry-over from other donors' samples. Both conserved end residues are part of each CDR3. A D gene is named only where the DNA matches it firmly. Clone size is not always given. Where it is, it says once, few, many or a class for expanded clones.

abundance: few; j_gene: TRBJ1-1; d_gene: .; len: 11; v_gene: TRBV7-9; CDR3aa: CASSRQNEAFF; CDR3nt: TGTGCCAGCAGTCGACAGAATGAAGCTTTCTTT
abundance: many; j_gene: TRBJ2-2; d_gene: TRBD2; len: 15; v_gene: TRBV20-1; CDR3aa: CSAISGRSNTGELFF; CDR3nt: TGCAGTGCTATTAGCGGGAGATCGAACACCGGGGAGCTGTTTTTT
abundance: .; j_gene: TRBJ1-6; d_gene: .; len: 15; v_gene: TRBV5-1; CDR3aa: CASSLGDAGNSPLHF; CDR3nt: TGCGCCAGCAGTCTTGGGGACGCAGGAAATTCACCCCTCCACTTT
abundance: many; j_gene: TRBJ2-3; d_gene: .; len: 15; v_gene: TRBV7-2; CDR3aa: CASRYPGLGTDTQYF; CDR3nt: TGTGCCAGCAGATACCCGGGACTGGGCACAGATACGCAGTATTTT
abundance: .; j_gene: TRBJ2-3; d_gene: TRBD1; len: 15; v_gene: TRBV5-1; CDR3aa: CASSTGTASTDTQYF; CDR3nt: TGCGCCAGCAGCACCGGGACAGCTAGCACAGATACGCAGTATTTT
abundance: .; j_gene: TRBJ2-1; d_gene: .; len: 16; v_gene: TRBV12-3/TRBV12-4; CDR3aa: CASTLGGIESGGEQFF; CDR3nt: TGTGCCAGCACCCTAGGGGGAATTGAAAGTGGTGGCGAGCAGTTCTTC
abundance: few; j_gene: TRBJ2-7; d_gene: .; len: 15; v_gene: TRBV12-3/TRBV12-4; CDR3aa: CASSFGWATAYEQYF; CDR3nt: TGTGCCAGCAGTTTTGGATGGGCGACTGCCTACGAGCAGTACTTC
abundance: many; j_gene: TRBJ2-1; d_gene: TRBD1; len: 16; v_gene: TRBV4-3; CDR3aa: CASSPVPGTENNEQFF; CDR3nt: TGCGCCAGCAGCCCCGTTCCAGGGACAGAGAACAATGAGCAGTTCTTC
abundance: .; j_gene: TRBJ2-7; d_gene: TRBD2; len: 15; v_gene: TRBV5-1; CDR3aa: CASSTYLAGSEEQYF; CDR3nt: TGCGCCAGCAGCACTTACCTAGCGGGATCGGAAGAGCAGTACTTC
abundance: many; j_gene: TRBJ2-6; d_gene: TRBD1; len: 17; v_gene: TRBV5-1; CDR3aa: CASAKRTGLSGANVLTF; CDR3nt: TGCGCCAGCGCGAAAAGGACAGGCCTCTCTGGGGCCAACGTCCTGACTTTC
abundance: many; j_gene: TRBJ2-5; d_gene: TRBD2; len: 12; v_gene: TRBV29-1; CDR3aa: CSTGTSGETQYF; CDR3nt: TGCAGCACCGGGACTAGCGGGGAGACCCAGTACTTC
abundance: .; j_gene: TRBJ2-7; d_gene: TRBD1; len: 14; v_gene: TRBV29-1; CDR3aa: CSVFGQGLTYEQYF; CDR3nt: TGCAGCGTTTTCGGACAGGGCCTGACCTACGAGCAGTACTTC
abundance: few; j_gene: TRBJ2-3; d_gene: .; len: 14; v_gene: TRBV21-1; CDR3aa: CASNTAGGTDTQYF; CDR3nt: TGTGCCAGCAACACGGCGGGGGGAACAGATACGCAGTATTTT
abundance: .; j_gene: TRBJ1-2; d_gene: TRBD1; len: 15; v_gene: TRBV12-3/TRBV12-4; CDR3aa: CASSFQGGLHYGYTF; CDR3nt: TGTGCCAGCAGTTTCCAAGGGGGCCTTCACTATGGCTACACCTTC
abundance: many; j_gene: TRBJ1-1; d_gene: TRBD1; len: 12; v_gene: TRBV18; CDR3aa: CASSPLTGGAFF; CDR3nt: TGTGCCAGCTCACCACTCACAGGGGGTGCTTTCTTT
abundance: few; j_gene: TRBJ2-5; d_gene: TRBD2; len: 14; v_gene: TRBV12-3/TRBV12-4; CDR3aa: CASSRSGVQETQYF; CDR3nt: TGTGCCAGCAGTCGTAGCGGGGTCCAAGAGACCCAGTACTTC
abundance: .; j_gene: TRBJ1-4; d_gene: .; len: 14; v_gene: TRBV2; CDR3aa: CASTLYPTNEKLFF; CDR3nt: TGTGCCAGCACCCTTTACCCAACTAATGAAAAACTGTTTTTT
abundance: many; j_gene: TRBJ2-2; d_gene: .; len: 14; v_gene: TRBV5-1; CDR3aa: CASSQIPNTGELFF; CDR3nt: TGCGCCAGCAGCCAGATTCCGAACACCGGGGAGCTGTTTTTT
abundance: .; j_gene: TRBJ1-1; d_gene: TRBD1; len: 15; v_gene: TRBV12-5; CDR3aa: CASGLSPTGMTEAFF; CDR3nt: TGTGCTAGTGGTTTGTCGCCGACAGGGATGACTGAAGCTTTCTTT
abundance: many; j_gene: TRBJ2-3; d_gene: TRBD2; len: 16; v_gene: TRBV4-2; CDR3aa: CASSQERLAGADTQYF; CDR3nt: TGTGCCAGCAGCCAAGAACGGCTAGCGGGGGCAGATACGCAGTATTTT
abundance: many; j_gene: TRBJ2-2; d_gene: .; len: 14; v_gene: TRBV7-2; CDR3aa: CASSRNRNTGELFF; CDR3nt: TGTGCCAGCAGCCGCAATCGGAACACCGGGGAGCTGTTTTTT
abundance: few; j_gene: TRBJ1-6; d_gene: .; len: 15; v_gene: TRBV15; CDR3aa: CATSRERDTGSPLHF; CDR3nt: TGTGCCACCAGCAGAGAGCGGGACACCGGTTCACCCCTCCACTTT
abundance: .; j_gene: TRBJ1-5; d_gene: .; len: 13; v_gene: TRBV2; CDR3aa: CASSGGTHQPQHF; CDR3nt: TGTGCCAGCAGTGGCGGGACACATCAGCCCCAGCATTTT
abundance: .; j_gene: TRBJ2-3; d_gene: .; len: 15; v_gene: TRBV2; CDR3aa: CASSAPGALTDTQYF; CDR3nt: TGTGCCAGCAGTGCCCCGGGGGCACTCACAGATACGCAGTATTTT
abundance: many; j_gene: TRBJ2-7; d_gene: .; len: 15; v_gene: TRBV12-3/TRBV12-4; CDR3aa: CASSLSGTVSYEQYF; CDR3nt: TGTGCCAGCAGTTTAAGCGGAACCGTCTCCTACGAGCAGTACTTC
abundance: many; j_gene: TRBJ2-7; d_gene: TRBD1; len: 13; v_gene: TRBV20-1; CDR3aa: CSASTGGLWEQYF; CDR3nt: TGCAGTGCCTCTACAGGGGGCCTGTGGGAGCAGTACTTC
abundance: few; j_gene: TRBJ1-2; d_gene: .; len: 18; v_gene: TRBV7-8; CDR3aa: CASSLGAPGAGAGYGYTF; CDR3nt: TGTGCCAGCAGCTTAGGGGCTCCGGGGGCAGGGGCAGGCTATGGCTACACCTTC
abundance: many; j_gene: TRBJ2-3; d_gene: .; len: 16; v_gene: TRBV28; CDR3aa: CASSALSGSSTDTQYF; CDR3nt: TGTGCCAGCAGTGCGCTCTCCGGGAGCTCCACAGATACGCAGTATTTT
abundance: many; j_gene: TRBJ1-1; d_gene: .; len: 14; v_gene: TRBV7-9; CDR3aa: CASSLSNRAVEAFF; CDR3nt: TGTGCCAGCAGCTTGAGCAACAGGGCGGTTGAAGCTTTCTTT
abundance: few; j_gene: TRBJ1-1; d_gene: .; len: 8; v_gene: TRBV29-1; CDR3aa: CSVGVQGW; CDR3nt: TGCAGCGTTGGGGTACAGGGATGG
abundance: few; j_gene: TRBJ1-3; d_gene: .; len: 15; v_gene: TRBV6-1; CDR3aa: CASRPSIFSGNTIYF; CDR3nt: TGTGCCAGCCGCCCCTCTATATTCTCTGGAAACACCATATATTTT
abundance: many; j_gene: TRBJ1-2; d_gene: TRBD1; len: 18; v_gene: TRBV4-2; CDR3aa: CASSQDPPTGGLVYGYTF; CDR3nt: TGTGCCAGCAGCCAAGATCCTCCGACAGGGGGCTTAGTCTATGGCTACACCTTC
abundance: many; j_gene: TRBJ1-2; d_gene: TRBD1; len: 15; v_gene: TRBV6-5; CDR3aa: CASSHDRASNYGYTF; CDR3nt: TGTGCCAGCAGCCACGACAGGGCCTCTAACTATGGCTACACCTTC
abundance: many; j_gene: TRBJ2-2; d_gene: TRBD2; len: 16; v_gene: TRBV7-2; CDR3aa: CASSPGTSGRIGELFF; CDR3nt: TGTGCCAGCAGCCCAGGGACTAGCGGGAGAATCGGGGAGCTGTTTTTT
abundance: many; j_gene: TRBJ1-2; d_gene: .; len: 14; v_gene: TRBV3-1; CDR3aa: CASSQGQARYGYTF; CDR3nt: TGTGCCAGCAGCCAAGGACAGGCGAGATATGGCTACACCTTC
abundance: many; j_gene: TRBJ2-7; d_gene: .; len: 15; v_gene: TRBV7-9; CDR3aa: CASSLEGQSSYEQYF; CDR3nt: TGTGCCAGCAGCCTTGAAGGACAGAGCTCCTACGAGCAGTACTTC
abundance: many; j_gene: TRBJ2-6; d_gene: TRBD1; len: 16; v_gene: TRBV12-3/TRBV12-4; CDR3aa: CASSSSGQGGANVLTF; CDR3nt: TGTGCCAGCAGTTCGTCAGGACAGGGGGGGGCCAACGTCCTGACTTTC
abundance: many; j_gene: TRBJ1-2; d_gene: .; len: 15; v_gene: TRBV21-1; CDR3aa: CASSKDGQTNYGYTF; CDR3nt: TGTGCCAGCAGCAAGGATGGACAGACCAACTATGGCTACACCTTC
abundance: many; j_gene: TRBJ1-4; d_gene: .; len: 13; v_gene: TRBV29-1; CDR3aa: CSVDRGSGEKLFF; CDR3nt: TGCAGCGTTGACCGGGGTTCGGGTGAAAAACTGTTTTTT
abundance: many; j_gene: TRBJ2-7; d_gene: .; len: 13; v_gene: TRBV12-3/TRBV12-4; CDR3aa: CASSLAGGREQYF; CDR3nt: TGTGCCAGCAGTTTGGCTGGGGGCCGAGAGCAGTACTTC
abundance: few; j_gene: TRBJ2-1; d_gene: TRBD2; len: 20; v_gene: TRBV5-4; CDR3aa: CASRDYGQFVAGSSYNEQFF; CDR3nt: TGTGCCAGCAGAGATTACGGACAGTTTGTAGCGGGAAGCTCCTACAATGAGCAGTTCTTC
abundance: many; j_gene: TRBJ1-4; d_gene: .; len: 15; v_gene: TRBV6-5; CDR3aa: CASSYSGPGDEKLFF; CDR3nt: TGTGCCAGCAGTTACTCCGGACCGGGTGATGAAAAACTGTTTTTT
abundance: many; j_gene: TRBJ1-5; d_gene: .; len: 15; v_gene: TRBV6-5; CDR3aa: CASSAGQNSNQPQHF; CDR3nt: TGTGCCAGCAGTGCTGGACAGAATAGCAATCAGCCCCAGCATTTT
abundance: .; j_gene: TRBJ2-1; d_gene: .; len: 13; v_gene: TRBV4-2; CDR3aa: CASSPRPADEQFF; CDR3nt: TGTGCCAGCAGCCCCCGTCCCGCGGATGAGCAGTTCTTC
abundance: few; j_gene: TRBJ1-5; d_gene: TRBD1; len: 16; v_gene: TRBV7-8; CDR3aa: CASSLAGQGLRQPQHF; CDR3nt: TGTGCCAGCAGCTTAGCGGGACAGGGTCTCAGACAGCCCCAGCATTTT
abundance: .; j_gene: TRBJ2-3; d_gene: TRBD1; len: 17; v_gene: TRBV6-6; CDR3aa: CASSDPRTGGRVDTQYF; CDR3nt: TGTGCCAGCAGTGACCCGAGGACAGGGGGCCGAGTAGATACGCAGTATTTT
abundance: many; j_gene: TRBJ2-7; d_gene: TRBD1; len: 14; v_gene: TRBV9; CDR3aa: CASSPPGQSYEQYF; CDR3nt: TGTGCCAGCAGCCCCCCGGGACAGAGCTACGAGCAGTACTTC
abundance: many; j_gene: TRBJ2-7; d_gene: .; len: 13; v_gene: TRBV3-1; CDR3aa: CASSQGTTGEQYF; CDR3nt: TGTGCCAGCAGCCAAGGAACCACGGGGGAGCAGTACTTC
abundance: .; j_gene: TRBJ1-1; d_gene: .; len: 15; v_gene: TRBV9; CDR3aa: CASSVDWRMNTEAFF; CDR3nt: TGTGCCAGCAGCGTAGATTGGCGAATGAACACTGAAGCTTTCTTT
abundance: few; j_gene: TRBJ1-2; d_gene: TRBD1; len: 17; v_gene: TRBV2; CDR3aa: CASSLPGQGPGGYGYTF; CDR3nt: TGTGCCAGCAGTCTGCCGGGACAGGGCCCAGGGGGCTATGGCTACACCTTC
abundance: .; j_gene: TRBJ1-1; d_gene: .; len: 13; v_gene: TRBV27; CDR3aa: CASSIRLNTEAFF; CDR3nt: TGTGCCAGCAGTATCCGGCTGAACACTGAAGCTTTCTTT
abundance: .; j_gene: TRBJ1-6; d_gene: .; len: 14; v_gene: TRBV6-1; CDR3aa: CASSEGQINSPLHF; CDR3nt: TGTGCCAGCAGTGAAGGCCAAATTAATTCACCCCTCCACTTT
abundance: many; j_gene: TRBJ2-7; d_gene: .; len: 15; v_gene: TRBV28; CDR3aa: CASSGPQGLTYEQYF; CDR3nt: TGTGCCAGCAGTGGCCCTCAGGGTCTCACCTACGAGCAGTACTTC